This T cell receptor beta chain is from a study of cytomegalovirus exposure and HLA in healthy donors. Study-wide points: Reports described diagnosis of cytomegalovirus status by the classifier as highly specific and sensitive. The study flagged roughly 160 TCR beta chains as cytomegalovirus-associated.

V shed 4 bases and J shed 4 bases, with 12 bases lying between them. This CDR3 is 14 amino acids long. Germline V gene lookup returns CDR1 SGHNT and CDR2 YYREEE (reference sequence). The table came from immunoSEQ multiplex PCR; TCRdb's copy has only in-frame clones and leaves some out. This table holds about 130,000 clones, roughly 89% found once. Remarks on this clone: The antigen remains unidentified.

Sample: PBMCs. The sequence was collected from a woman between 18 and 29 years old in good health and CMV-seronegative. V and J are TRBV5-4 and TRBJ2-1; the D gene is possibly TRBD2 (5 bases). The CDR3 region is CASSREGVYNEQFF. The CDR3 nucleotides read TGTGCCAGCAGCCGAGAGGGAGTTTACAATGAGCAGTTCTTC.